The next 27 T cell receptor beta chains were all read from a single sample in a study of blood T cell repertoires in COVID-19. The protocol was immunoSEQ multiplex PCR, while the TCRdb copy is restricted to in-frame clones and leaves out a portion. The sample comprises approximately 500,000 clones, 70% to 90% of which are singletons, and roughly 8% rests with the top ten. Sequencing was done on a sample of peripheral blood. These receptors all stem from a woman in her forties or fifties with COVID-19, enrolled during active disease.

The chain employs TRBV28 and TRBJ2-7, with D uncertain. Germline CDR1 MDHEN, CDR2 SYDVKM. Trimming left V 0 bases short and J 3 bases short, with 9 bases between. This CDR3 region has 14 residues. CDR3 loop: CASSLWEKNYEQYF. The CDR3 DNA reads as TGTGCCAGCAGTTTATGGGAGAAAAACTACGAGCAGTACTTC. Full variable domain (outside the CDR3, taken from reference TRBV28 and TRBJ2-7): DVKVTQSSRYLVKRTGEKVFLECVQDMDHENMFWYRQDPGLGLRLIYFSYDVKMKEKGDIPEGYSVSREKKERFSLILESASTNQTSMYLCASSLWEKNYEQYFGPGTRLTVT.

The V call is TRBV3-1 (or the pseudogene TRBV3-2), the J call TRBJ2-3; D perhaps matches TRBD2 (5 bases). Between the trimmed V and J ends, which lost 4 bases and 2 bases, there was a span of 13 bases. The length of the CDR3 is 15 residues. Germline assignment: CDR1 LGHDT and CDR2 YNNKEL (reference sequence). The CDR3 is CASSPGQTNTDTQYF. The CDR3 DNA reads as TGTGCCAGCAGCCCCGGGCAGACTAACACAGATACGCAGTATTTT.

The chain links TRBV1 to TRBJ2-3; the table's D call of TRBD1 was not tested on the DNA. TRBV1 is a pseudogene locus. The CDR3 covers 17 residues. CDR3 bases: TGCACCAGCAGCGTAGGGGGCCCGGGACCGTTCACAGATACGCAGTATTTT. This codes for CTSSVGGPGPFTDTQYF.

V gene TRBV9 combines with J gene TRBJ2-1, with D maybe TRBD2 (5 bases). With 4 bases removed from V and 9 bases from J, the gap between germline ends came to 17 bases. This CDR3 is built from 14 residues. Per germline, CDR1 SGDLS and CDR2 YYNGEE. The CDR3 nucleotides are TGTGCCAGCAGCCTTGGGTCCGGGAAGGGTGAGCAGTTCTTC. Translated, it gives CASSLGSGKGEQFF.

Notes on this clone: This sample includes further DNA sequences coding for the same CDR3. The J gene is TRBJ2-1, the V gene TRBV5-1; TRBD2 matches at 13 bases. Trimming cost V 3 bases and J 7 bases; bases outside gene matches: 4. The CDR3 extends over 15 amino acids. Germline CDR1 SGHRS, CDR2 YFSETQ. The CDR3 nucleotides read TGCGCCAGCAGCTCGACTAGCGGGGGGTTGAATGAGCAGTTCTTC. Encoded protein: CASSSTSGGLNEQFF.

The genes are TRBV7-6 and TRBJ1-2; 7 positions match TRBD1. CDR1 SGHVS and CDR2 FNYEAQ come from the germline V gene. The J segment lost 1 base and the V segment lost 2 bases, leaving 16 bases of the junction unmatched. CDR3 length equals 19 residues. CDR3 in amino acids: CASSLKRWVGTAYNYGYTF. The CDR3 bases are TGTGCCAGCAGCTTAAAGAGATGGGTCGGGACAGCCTATAACTATGGCTACACCTTC.

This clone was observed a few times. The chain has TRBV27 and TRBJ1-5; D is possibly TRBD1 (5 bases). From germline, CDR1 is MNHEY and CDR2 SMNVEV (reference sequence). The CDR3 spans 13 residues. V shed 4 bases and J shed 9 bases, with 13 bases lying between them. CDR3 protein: CASSSGLGGPQHF. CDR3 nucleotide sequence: TGTGCCAGCAGTTCGGGACTGGGCGGGCCCCAGCATTTT.

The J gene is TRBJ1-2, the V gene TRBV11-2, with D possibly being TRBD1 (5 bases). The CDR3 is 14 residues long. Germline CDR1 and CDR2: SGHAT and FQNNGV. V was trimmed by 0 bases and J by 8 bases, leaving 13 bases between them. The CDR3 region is CASSLDIPQGGYTF. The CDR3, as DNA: TGTGCCAGCAGCTTAGATATTCCTCAGGGAGGCTACACCTTC.

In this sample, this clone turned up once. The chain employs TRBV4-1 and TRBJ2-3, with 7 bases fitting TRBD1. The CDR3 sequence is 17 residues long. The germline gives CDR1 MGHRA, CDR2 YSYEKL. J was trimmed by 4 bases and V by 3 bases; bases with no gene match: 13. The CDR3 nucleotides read TGCGCCAGCAGCCAGGGGGCCGCTAGGGGGCGGGCAGATACGCAGTATTTT. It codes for CASSQGAARGRADTQYF.

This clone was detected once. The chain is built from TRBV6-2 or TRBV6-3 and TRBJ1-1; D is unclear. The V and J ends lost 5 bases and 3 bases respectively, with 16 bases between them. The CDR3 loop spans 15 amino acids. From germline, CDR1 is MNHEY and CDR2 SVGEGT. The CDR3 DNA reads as TGTGCCAGCAGTCTATACCCCCCCGGTTACACTGAAGCTTTCTTT. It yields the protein CASSLYPPGYTEAFF.

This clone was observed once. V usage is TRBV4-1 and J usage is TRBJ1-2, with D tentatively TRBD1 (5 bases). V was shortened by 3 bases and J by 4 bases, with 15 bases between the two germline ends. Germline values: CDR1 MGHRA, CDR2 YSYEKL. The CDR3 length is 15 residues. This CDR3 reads CASSQWEQVSYGYTF. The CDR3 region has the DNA TGCGCCAGCAGCCAGTGGGAACAGGTCAGCTATGGCTACACCTTC.

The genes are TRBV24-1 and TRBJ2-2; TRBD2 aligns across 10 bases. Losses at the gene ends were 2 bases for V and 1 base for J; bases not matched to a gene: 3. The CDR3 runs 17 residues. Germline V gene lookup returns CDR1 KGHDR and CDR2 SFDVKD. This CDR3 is CATSDYTSGVNTGELFF. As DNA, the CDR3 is TGTGCCACCAGTGATTATACTAGCGGGGTGAACACCGGGGAGCTGTTTTTT.

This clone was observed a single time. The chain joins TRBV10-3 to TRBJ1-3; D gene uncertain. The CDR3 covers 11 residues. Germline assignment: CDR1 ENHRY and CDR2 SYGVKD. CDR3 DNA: TGTGTCTCCAGAGGGAGAAACACCATATATTTT. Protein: CVSRGRNTIYF.

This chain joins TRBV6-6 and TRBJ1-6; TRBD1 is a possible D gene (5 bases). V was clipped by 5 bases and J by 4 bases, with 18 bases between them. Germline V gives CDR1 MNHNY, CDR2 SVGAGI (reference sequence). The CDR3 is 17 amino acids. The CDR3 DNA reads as TGTGCCAGCAGTCCAGAAAGGGGCCCCGCTTATAATTCACCCCTCCACTTT. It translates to CASSPERGPAYNSPLHF.

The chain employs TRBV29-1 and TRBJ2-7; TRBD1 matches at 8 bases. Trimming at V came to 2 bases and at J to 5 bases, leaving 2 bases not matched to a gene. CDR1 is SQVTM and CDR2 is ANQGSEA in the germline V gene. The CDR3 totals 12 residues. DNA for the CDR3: TGCAGCGTTGAAAGGACAGGGAACGAGCAGTACTTC. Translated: CSVERTGNEQYF.

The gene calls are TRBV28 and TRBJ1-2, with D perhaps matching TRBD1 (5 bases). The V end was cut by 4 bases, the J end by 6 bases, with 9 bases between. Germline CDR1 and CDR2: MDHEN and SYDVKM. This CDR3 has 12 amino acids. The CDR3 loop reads CASSYRGNGYTF. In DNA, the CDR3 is TGTGCCAGCAGTTATCGGGGGAATGGCTACACCTTC.

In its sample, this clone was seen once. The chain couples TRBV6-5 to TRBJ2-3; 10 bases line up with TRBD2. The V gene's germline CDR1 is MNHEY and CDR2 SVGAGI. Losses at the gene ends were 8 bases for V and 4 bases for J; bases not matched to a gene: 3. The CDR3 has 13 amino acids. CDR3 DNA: TGTGCCAGCCGAGCGGGGGGGCCAGATACGCAGTATTTT. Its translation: CASRAGGPDTQYF.

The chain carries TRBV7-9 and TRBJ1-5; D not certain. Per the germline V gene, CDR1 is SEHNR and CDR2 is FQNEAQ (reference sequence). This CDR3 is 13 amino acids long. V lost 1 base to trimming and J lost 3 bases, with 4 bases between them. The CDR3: CASSLEYNQPQHF. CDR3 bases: TGTGCCAGCAGCTTAGAATACAATCAGCCCCAGCATTTT.

This CDR3 is CASSEISGGGGDTQYF. In DNA form, the CDR3 reads TGTGCCAGCAGTGAGATCAGTGGCGGGGGTGGAGATACGCAGTATTTT. The rearrangement uses TRBV6-1 and TRBJ2-3; 7 bases map to TRBD2. The CDR3 runs 16 residues. The V segment lost 3 bases and the J segment 5 bases; nucleotides outside the gene matches: 11. Germline CDR1 reads MNHNS; CDR2 reads SASEGT.

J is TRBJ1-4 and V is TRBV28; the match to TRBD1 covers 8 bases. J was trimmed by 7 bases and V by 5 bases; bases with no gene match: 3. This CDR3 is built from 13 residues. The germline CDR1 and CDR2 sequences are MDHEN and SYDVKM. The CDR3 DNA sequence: TGTGCCAGCAGTCCGGACAGGGCTGAAAAACTGTTTTTT. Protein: CASSPDRAEKLFF.

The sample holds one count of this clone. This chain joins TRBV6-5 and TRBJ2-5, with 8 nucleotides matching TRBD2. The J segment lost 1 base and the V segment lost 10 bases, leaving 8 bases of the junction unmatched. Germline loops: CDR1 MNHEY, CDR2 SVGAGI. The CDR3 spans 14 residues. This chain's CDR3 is CATAGGGTQETQYF. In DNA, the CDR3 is TGTGCCACCGCCGGGGGGGGTACCCAAGAGACCCAGTACTTC.

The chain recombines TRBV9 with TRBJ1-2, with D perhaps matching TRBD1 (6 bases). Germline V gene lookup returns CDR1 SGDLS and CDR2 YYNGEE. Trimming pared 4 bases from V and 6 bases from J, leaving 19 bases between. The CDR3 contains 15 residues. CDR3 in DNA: TGTGCCAGCAGCTTCAGGGGTTTAGGGGGTGATGGCTACACCTTC. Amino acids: CASSFRGLGGDGYTF.

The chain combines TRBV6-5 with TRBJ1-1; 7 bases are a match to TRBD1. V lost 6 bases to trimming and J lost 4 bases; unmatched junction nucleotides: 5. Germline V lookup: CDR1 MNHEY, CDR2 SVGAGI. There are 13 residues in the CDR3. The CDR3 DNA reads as TGTGCCAGCAGGACGACAGGGATCACTGAAGCTTTCTTT. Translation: CASRTTGITEAFF.

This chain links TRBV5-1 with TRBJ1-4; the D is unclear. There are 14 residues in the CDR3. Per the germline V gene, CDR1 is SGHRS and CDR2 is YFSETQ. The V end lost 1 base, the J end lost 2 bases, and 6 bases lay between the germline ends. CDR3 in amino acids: CASSLTGTNEKLFF. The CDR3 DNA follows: TGCGCCAGCAGCTTGACGGGTACTAATGAAAAACTGTTTTTT.

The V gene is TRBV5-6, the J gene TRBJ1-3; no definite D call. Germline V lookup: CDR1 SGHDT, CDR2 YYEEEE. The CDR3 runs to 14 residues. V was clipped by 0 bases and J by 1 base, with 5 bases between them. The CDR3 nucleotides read TGTGCCAGCAGCTTGGGGACTTCTGGAAACACCATATATTTT. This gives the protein CASSLGTSGNTIYF. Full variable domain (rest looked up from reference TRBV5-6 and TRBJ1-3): DAGVTQSPTHLIKTRGQQVTLRCSPKSGHDTVSWYQQALGQGPQFIFQYYEEEERQRGNFPDRFSGHQFPNYSSELNVNALLLGDSALYLCASSLGTSGNTIYFGEGSWLTVV.

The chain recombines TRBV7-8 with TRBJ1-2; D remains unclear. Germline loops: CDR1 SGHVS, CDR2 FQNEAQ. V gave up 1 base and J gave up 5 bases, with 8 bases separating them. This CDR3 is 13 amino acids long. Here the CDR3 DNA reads TGTGCCAGCAGCTTAGGGCAGAGGTATGGCTACACCTTC. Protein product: CASSLGQRYGYTF.

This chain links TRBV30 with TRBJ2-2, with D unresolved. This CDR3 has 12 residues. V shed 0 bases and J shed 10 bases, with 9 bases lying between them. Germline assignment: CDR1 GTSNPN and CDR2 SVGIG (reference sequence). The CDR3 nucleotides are TGTGCCTGGAGTGTAGGTGGAGTGGAGCTGTTTTTT. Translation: CAWSVGGVELFF.